The 26 T cell receptor beta chains below come from one sample, sequenced in a study of PD-L1 blockade in urothelial cancer. Time point given: pretreatment peripheral blood. Assay used: immunoSEQ multiplex PCR; TCRdb lists only in-frame clones, some missing. The repertoire holds roughly 50,000 clones, with around nine tenths as singletons. Sequencing used PBMCs, obtained around atezolizumab (anti-PD-L1) treatment. The receptors derive from a woman aged 55-75 years with urothelial cancer.

V is TRBV20-1 and J is TRBJ2-7, with D hard to call. The CDR3 covers 11 residues. Between the trimmed V and J ends, which lost 2 bases and 4 bases, there was a span of 6 bases. From germline, CDR1 is DFQATT and CDR2 SNEGSKA (reference sequence). CDR3 amino acids: CSARSPYEQYF. The CDR3, as DNA: TGCAGTGCTAGATCCCCGTACGAGCAGTACTTC.

The chain links TRBV6-5 to TRBJ2-7; 9 bases align to TRBD1. V gave up 2 bases and J gave up 0 bases; unmatched junction bases: 5. Looked up from germline, CDR1 is MNHEY and CDR2 is SVGAGI. The CDR3 length is 16 residues. This CDR3 reads CASSYLGQGNSYEQYF. The CDR3 DNA reads TGTGCCAGCAGTTACCTAGGACAGGGGAACTCCTACGAGCAGTACTTC.

With regard to this clone: The same CDR3 is also encoded by other DNA sequences in this sample. The chain links TRBV11-2 to TRBJ2-7; D gene ambiguous. V lost 1 base to trimming and J lost 2 bases, with 6 bases between them. This CDR3 is 13 amino acids long. Germline CDR1 SGHAT, CDR2 FQNNGV. The CDR3 loop is CASSLGAPYEQYF. The CDR3 region has the DNA TGTGCCAGCAGCTTAGGGGCCCCCTACGAGCAGTACTTC.

The V call is TRBV5-4, the J call TRBJ2-1; maybe TRBD1 (6 bases). Germline CDR1 SGHNT, CDR2 YYREEE (reference sequence). Trimming left V 0 bases short and J 2 bases short, with 9 bases between. The CDR3 is made up of 15 amino acids. The CDR3 DNA sequence: TGTGCCAGCAGCTTGGGAGGGGACACCTACAATGAGCAGTTCTTC. Residues: CASSLGGDTYNEQFF.

This clone was seen more than once but under ten times. The J gene is TRBJ1-2, the V gene TRBV18; D ambiguous. The CDR3 is made up of 15 amino acids. Per germline, CDR1 KGHSH and CDR2 LQKENI. Trimming removed 3 bases at V and 6 bases at J, with 17 bases between. In DNA, the CDR3 is TGTGCCAGCTCACCCACATCGTGGCCCCCTGATGGCTACACCTTC. Amino acids: CASSPTSWPPDGYTF.

The CDR3 loop is CASSYSGGAHNEQFF. For the CDR3, the DNA is TGTGCCAGTAGTTATAGCGGGGGGGCCCACAATGAGCAGTTCTTC. The gene calls are TRBV19 and TRBJ2-1; TRBD2 aligns across 11 bases. Trimming removed 5 bases from V and 5 bases from J; junction bases left unmatched: 5. From germline, CDR1 is LNHDA and CDR2 SQIVND (reference sequence). The CDR3 contains 15 residues.

The DNA for the CDR3 is TGCGCCAGCAGCCCTTGGGTAGGGGAGGTTACCGGGGAGCTGTTTTTT. Translation: CASSPWVGEVTGELFF. The J gene is TRBJ2-2, the V gene TRBV4-1; D perhaps matches TRBD2 (6 bases). This CDR3 region has 16 residues. V was cut by 4 bases and J by 5 bases, with 17 bases left in between. The V gene's germline CDR1 is MGHRA and CDR2 YSYEKL.

The rearrangement links TRBV18 to TRBJ2-1; the D gene is possibly TRBD2 (6 bases). Trimming took 2 bases from V and 4 from J, leaving 15 bases between them. From germline, CDR1 is KGHSH and CDR2 LQKENI. The CDR3 is 16 amino acids. CDR3 DNA: TGTGCCAGCTCACCAGGGAGGCTAGAAATTTACAATGAGCAGTTCTTC. It specifies CASSPGRLEIYNEQFF.

The chain employs TRBV6-1 and TRBJ1-1; TRBD1 matches at 7 bases. The CDR3 totals 15 residues. Trimming removed 4 bases from V and 0 bases from J; junction bases left unmatched: 5. Germline lookup yields CDR1 MNHNS and CDR2 SASEGT. The CDR3 DNA reads as TGTGCCAGCAGTGCGGGACAGCCCATGAACACTGAAGCTTTCTTT. It codes for CASSAGQPMNTEAFF.

J is TRBJ2-3 and V is TRBV29-1, with TRBD2 identical over 12 bases. V gave up 2 bases and J gave up 3 bases; unmatched junction bases: 12. The CDR3 runs to 18 residues. Germline-derived CDR1 and CDR2 are SQVTM and ANQGSEA. The DNA of the CDR3 is TGCAGCGTTGAATTGACTAGCGGGAGTCAGGATCGGACAGATACGCAGTATTTT. Residues: CSVELTSGSQDRTDTQYF.

This clone appeared a single time. The gene calls are TRBV29-1 and TRBJ2-1; TRBD2 might be the D (5 bases). Germline values: CDR1 SQVTM, CDR2 ANQGSEA. Deletions cut 5 bases from V and 0 bases from J, with 11 bases between. This CDR3 region has 14 residues. CDR3 sequence reads: CSVSSSSSYNEQFF. The CDR3 bases are TGCAGCGTTTCTAGCAGTAGCTCCTACAATGAGCAGTTCTTC.

The chain has TRBV7-8 and TRBJ2-2; 10 nucleotides align to TRBD2. Germline values: CDR1 SGHVS, CDR2 FQNEAQ. The length of the CDR3 is 17 residues. Trimming cost V 6 bases and J 5 bases; bases outside gene matches: 12. CDR3 region: CASRGRAGGPITGELFF. CDR3 nucleotides: TGTGCCAGCAGGGGGAGAGCGGGAGGGCCGATTACCGGGGAGCTGTTTTTT. Using reference TRBV7-8 and TRBJ2-2 for the parts outside the CDR3, the full variable domain is GAGVSQSPRYKVAKRGQDVALRCDPISGHVSLFWYQQALGQGPEFLTYFQNEAQLDKSGLPSDRFFAERPEGSVSTLKIQRTQQEDSAVYLCASRGRAGGPITGELFFGEGSRLTVL.

This clone was recorded once. Possible read error: a much larger clone is one base away. This chain links TRBV27 with TRBJ2-7; TRBD2 is a possible D gene (6 bases). V shed 1 base and J shed 2 bases, with 18 bases lying between them. Germline V gives CDR1 MNHEY, CDR2 SMNVEV (reference sequence). The CDR3 has 17 amino acids. CDR3 amino acids: CASSLYPRGSSTYEQYF. Written as DNA, the CDR3 is TGTGCCAGCAGTTTATACCCCCGGGGGTCAAGCACCTACGAGCAGTACTTC.

This chain joins TRBV19 and TRBJ2-7, with D uncertain. The CDR3 has 12 residues. V lost 4 bases, J lost 7 bases, and 11 bases lay in between. Germline V gene sequence: CDR1 LNHDA, CDR2 SQIVND (reference sequence). In nucleotides, the CDR3 is TGTGCCAGTAGTAACGGCGGTTGGGAGCAGTACTTC. Encoded protein: CASSNGGWEQYF.

The rearrangement joins TRBV7-8 to TRBJ2-5; the match to TRBD2 covers 14 bases. With V trimmed by 4 bases and J by 2 bases, 3 bases remained unmatched. The CDR3 loop spans 16 amino acids. Germline V gene lookup returns CDR1 SGHVS and CDR2 FQNEAQ. The CDR3 DNA reads TGTGCCAGCAGCTGGGGACTAGCGGGGGATCAAGAGACCCAGTACTTC. Its protein product is CASSWGLAGDQETQYF.

This chain connects TRBV2 to TRBJ2-3; D remains ambiguous. This CDR3 has 13 amino acids. Germline V gives CDR1 SNHLY, CDR2 FYNNEI. V dropped 7 bases and J dropped 4 bases, with 12 bases sitting between them. Here the CDR3 DNA reads TGTGCCAGCAAAGCCCTTCGGGCAGATACGCAGTATTTT. Translation gives CASKALRADTQYF.

The V gene is TRBV2, the J gene TRBJ1-5, with D unresolved. CDR3 length: 15 residues. Trimming cost V 6 bases and J 0 bases, with 12 bases left between them. Germline lookup yields CDR1 SNHLY and CDR2 FYNNEI. The CDR3 here is CASRSTSYSNQPQHF. For the CDR3, the DNA is TGTGCCAGCAGGTCGACAAGCTATAGCAATCAGCCCCAGCATTTT.

V is TRBV18 and J is TRBJ2-1, with TRBD2 matching 9 bases. CDR3 length: 18 residues. Germline V lookup: CDR1 KGHSH, CDR2 LQKENI. V shed 3 bases, J shed 7 bases, and the junction held 16 bases outside the gene matches. In nucleotides, the CDR3 is TGTGCCAGCTCACCCTTGGCCAAGGCCAGCGGGGGGTCAAATGAGCAGTTCTTC. The encoded protein is CASSPLAKASGGSNEQFF.

This chain joins TRBV11-2 and TRBJ1-1, with 7 nucleotides matching TRBD1. The germline V gene has CDR1 SGHAT and CDR2 FQNNGV. V was clipped by 5 bases and J by 6 bases; unmatched bases: 6. The CDR3 contains 13 residues. The CDR3 DNA follows: TGTGCCAGCAGCCCTACCGGGACAGCTGAAGCTTTCTTT. Translation: CASSPTGTAEAFF.

This rearrangement joins TRBV7-2 to TRBJ2-4, with a possible D match to TRBD2 (7 bases). The CDR3 covers 15 residues. The ends were cut back, 5 bases at V and 3 bases at J, with 14 bases in the middle. Germline-derived CDR1 and CDR2 are SGHTA and FQGNSA. The CDR3 spells CASSAAGAGKNIQYF. CDR3 nucleotide sequence: TGTGCCAGCAGCGCCGCGGGGGCCGGCAAAAACATTCAGTACTTC. The full variable domain, completed using reference TRBV7-2 and TRBJ2-4, is GAGVSQSPSNKVTEKGKDVELRCDPISGHTALYWYRQSLGQGLEFLIYFQGNSAPDKSGLPSDRFSAERTGGSVSTLTIQRTQQEDSAVYLCASSAAGAGKNIQYFGAGTRLSVL.

The chain carries TRBV18 and TRBJ1-5, with D possibly matching TRBD1 (6 bases). This CDR3 is 14 amino acids long. Germline loops: CDR1 KGHSH, CDR2 LQKENI. The V end lost 4 bases, the J end lost 3 bases, and 10 bases lay between the germline ends. The CDR3: CASSRQEPNQPQHF. DNA of the CDR3: TGTGCCAGCTCACGACAGGAACCCAATCAGCCCCAGCATTTT. The whole variable domain, filled in from reference TRBV18 and TRBJ1-5, reads NAGVMQNPRHLVRRRGQEARLRCSPMKGHSHVYWYRQLPEEGLKFMVYLQKENIIDESGMPKERFSAEFPKEGPSILRIQQVVRGDSAAYFCASSRQEPNQPQHFGDGTRLSIL.

This rearrangement joins TRBV10-1 to TRBJ2-7, with a weak D call TRBD2 (6 bases). CDR1 WNHNN and CDR2 SYGVQD come from the germline V gene (reference sequence). CDR3 length: 13 residues. V lost 10 bases, J lost 4 bases, and 17 bases lay in between. The CDR3 region has the DNA TGCGCCAACCGACGAAATCGGGGGTACGAGCAGTACTTC. Translation: CANRRNRGYEQYF.

The CDR3 here is CASSEEGARNQPQHF. CDR3 in DNA: TGTGCCAGCAGTGAAGAAGGCGCTAGGAATCAGCCCCAGCATTTT. V and J are TRBV6-1 and TRBJ1-5, with unresolved D. Germline CDR1 and CDR2: MNHNS and SASEGT. V was pared by 1 base and J by 4 bases, with 11 bases between. The CDR3 has 15 residues.

The V and J genes are TRBV10-3 and TRBJ2-1; the match to TRBD2 covers 10 bases. Trimming took 11 bases from V and 4 from J; bases not matched to a gene: 8. From germline, CDR1 is ENHRY and CDR2 SYGVKD. The CDR3 runs to 14 residues. CDR3 sequence reads: CASRASGGYNEQFF. The DNA of the CDR3 is TGTGCCTCAAGGGCTAGCGGGGGATACAATGAGCAGTTCTTC.

Only one count was recorded for this clone. This rearrangement joins TRBV10-3 to TRBJ2-3, with 10 bases identical to TRBD2. This CDR3 has 15 amino acids. In germline, CDR1 is ENHRY, CDR2 SYGVKD. Trimming cost V 6 bases and J 6 bases; bases outside gene matches: 9. The CDR3 is CAIRARAGGPDTQYF. The CDR3 DNA reads as TGTGCCATCAGGGCCCGAGCGGGGGGGCCCGATACGCAGTATTTT.

The genes are TRBV28 and TRBJ1-4; D unresolved. The germline V gene has CDR1 MDHEN and CDR2 SYDVKM. The CDR3 consists of 15 residues. V was pared by 6 bases and J by 3 bases, with 14 bases between. The DNA for the CDR3 is TGTGCCAGCAGCCGAACACCCTCTTCTAATGAAAAACTGTTTTTT. Translating it yields CASSRTPSSNEKLFF.